Listed here are 16 T cell receptor beta chains from one sample, sequenced in a study of blood T cell repertoires in COVID-19. The protocol was immunoSEQ multiplex PCR, while the TCRdb copy is restricted to in-frame clones and leaves out a portion. This table has fewer than 200,000 clones, about 85% appearing once. Sequenced material: PBMCs or T cells enriched from blood (not recorded which). The receptor source for this set is a woman aged 40 to 55 with acute COVID-19.

The V and J genes are TRBV5-1 and TRBJ1-2; 7 bases are a match to TRBD1. The CDR3 is 17 amino acids. With V trimmed by 1 base and J by 6 bases, 15 bases remained unmatched. In germline, CDR1 is SGHRS, CDR2 YFSETQ. The CDR3 loop is CASSLTAGTDITNGYTF. For the CDR3, the DNA is TGCGCCAGCAGCTTGACGGCCGGGACAGATATAACGAATGGCTACACCTTC.

This clone was recorded many times. This chain links TRBV5-4 with TRBJ2-2; D uncertain. The CDR3 contains 13 residues. The V and J ends lost 4 bases and 6 bases respectively, with 10 bases between them. The V gene's germline CDR1 is SGHNT and CDR2 YYREEE (reference sequence). This CDR3 reads CASSVDEAGELFF. DNA of the CDR3: TGTGCCAGCAGCGTCGACGAGGCCGGGGAGCTGTTTTTT.

This sequence joins TRBV27 and TRBJ2-2; D is unclear. The ends were cut back, 7 bases at V and 0 bases at J, with 15 bases in the middle. Germline CDR1 reads MNHEY; CDR2 reads SMNVEV (reference sequence). This CDR3 contains 16 residues. In nucleotides, the CDR3 is TGTGCCAGCACCGCTCGAGGCCCAACGAACACCGGGGAGCTGTTTTTT. Its protein is CASTARGPTNTGELFF.

The V and J genes are TRBV6-5 and TRBJ1-6; D unresolved. From germline, CDR1 is MNHEY and CDR2 SVGAGI. This CDR3 spans 13 amino acids. Trimming stripped 6 bases from V and 10 bases from J, with 13 bases between. The CDR3 here is CASSQGRRSPLHF. In DNA form, the CDR3 reads TGTGCCAGCAGCCAAGGGAGAAGGTCACCCCTCCACTTT.

The rearrangement links TRBV6-5 to TRBJ1-2; TRBD1 matches at 8 bases. Germline assignment: CDR1 MNHEY and CDR2 SVGAGI. CDR3 size: 14 residues. Trimming cost V 6 bases and J 8 bases; bases outside gene matches: 11. The CDR3, as DNA: TGTGCCAGCAGAGACGGACAGGGAATAGGCGGCTACACCTTC. As protein: CASRDGQGIGGYTF.

This chain uses TRBV7-9 with TRBJ2-7; TRBD2 matches at 7 bases. The CDR3 runs 14 residues. CDR1 SEHNR and CDR2 FQNEAQ come from the germline V gene (reference sequence). V lost 6 bases and J lost 1; bases outside the gene matches: 6. CDR3 in DNA: TGTGCCAGCAGTAGAACGGGAGGATCCTACGAGCAGTACTTC. This translates into CASSRTGGSYEQYF.

V usage is TRBV10-2 and J usage is TRBJ2-7; 7 nucleotides line up with TRBD1. CDR1 WSHSY and CDR2 SAAADI come from the germline V gene. This CDR3 has 12 amino acids. Unmatched junction bases numbered 3, after V lost 8 bases and J lost 2 bases. As DNA, the CDR3 is TGCGCCAGCCTGGGACAGACCTACGAGCAGTACTTC. Amino acids: CASLGQTYEQYF.

Concerning this clone itself: Other nucleotide sequences from this sample produce the same CDR3. CDR3 region: CASSVDSGRGETQYF. DNA for the CDR3: TGTGCCAGCAGCGTAGATAGCGGGAGAGGTGAGACCCAGTACTTC. The chain is built from TRBV9 and TRBJ2-5, with 9 bases that match TRBD2. The V gene end was trimmed by 0 bases and the J gene end by 5 bases; junction bases not matched to a gene: 5. The CDR3 has 15 residues. Looked up from germline, CDR1 is SGDLS and CDR2 is YYNGEE.

The chain joins TRBV11-2 to TRBJ1-1; D is perhaps TRBD1 (6 bases). V was trimmed by 6 bases and J by 3 bases, leaving 17 bases between them. In germline, CDR1 is SGHAT, CDR2 FQNNGV. CDR3 size: 15 residues. CDR3 sequence (DNA): TGTGCCAGCAGTTCTCAACATACAGGGTACACTGAAGCTTTCTTT. Its translation: CASSSQHTGYTEAFF.

V and J are TRBV27 and TRBJ2-4; 7 bases map to TRBD2. The germline CDR1 and CDR2 sequences are MNHEY and SMNVEV (reference sequence). The CDR3 consists of 15 residues. Unmatched junction bases numbered 9, after V lost 5 bases and J lost 5 bases. The CDR3 nucleotides are TGTGCCAGCAGTACTCTACCGGGACTACAAAACATTCAGTACTTC. It yields the protein CASSTLPGLQNIQYF.

V is TRBV7-9 and J is TRBJ1-1; 9 nucleotides line up with TRBD1. V lost 6 bases and J lost 3; bases outside the gene matches: 5. The length of the CDR3 is 14 residues. Germline assignment: CDR1 SEHNR and CDR2 FQNEAQ (reference sequence). The CDR3 spells CASSRTGAHTEAFF. The CDR3 region has the DNA TGTGCCAGCAGTCGGACAGGGGCGCACACTGAAGCTTTCTTT.

This chain uses TRBV29-1 with TRBJ2-1; the match to TRBD2 covers 11 bases. Losses at the gene ends were 7 bases for V and 10 bases for J; bases not matched to a gene: 12. Germline V gives CDR1 SQVTM, CDR2 ANQGSEA. This CDR3 spans 14 amino acids. CDR3: CSGTTSGNAREQFF. The CDR3 bases are TGCAGCGGTACGACTAGCGGGAATGCTAGGGAGCAGTTCTTC.

For the CDR3, the DNA is TGTGCCAGCAGCCAAGAGGCGGACGAGAGGGCGCGGAGCAATCAGCCCCAGCATTTT. Translating gives CASSQEADERARSNQPQHF. This chain links TRBV4-2 with TRBJ1-5, with D hard to call. Per the germline V gene, CDR1 is LGHNA and CDR2 is YNFKEQ. The ends were cut back, 0 bases at V and 1 base at J, with 19 bases in the middle. The length of the CDR3 is 19 residues.

CDR3 sequence (DNA): TGTGCCAGCAGCTTAGTACATCGCGATACGCAGTATTTT. Amino acids: CASSLVHRDTQYF. The J gene is TRBJ2-3, the V gene TRBV7-3; D is uncertain. V gave up 2 bases and J gave up 6 bases, with 9 bases separating them. This CDR3 comprises 13 residues. Germline V gene sequence: CDR1 SGHTA, CDR2 FQGTGA.

The chain's CDR3 is CASSVGGGTTYEQYF. The CDR3 region has the DNA TGTGCCAGCAGCGTAGGAGGTGGGACTACCTACGAGCAGTACTTC. The chain links TRBV9 to TRBJ2-7; 7 nucleotides align to TRBD2. The CDR3 is 15 amino acids. CDR1 and CDR2 (germline): SGDLS, YYNGEE. V shed 0 bases and J 2 bases; nucleotides not matched to a gene: 5.

A single count supports this clone. In DNA, the CDR3 is TGCAGCGTTGATAAGGAACAGGGGGCCTATGGCTACACCTTC. Translating gives CSVDKEQGAYGYTF. The V and J genes are TRBV29-1 and TRBJ1-2, with 9 bases aligning to TRBD1. V lost 3 bases, J lost 4 bases, and 6 bases stayed unmatched. CDR3 length: 14 residues. CDR1 is SQVTM and CDR2 is ANQGSEA in the germline V gene.